These 20 T cell receptor beta chains were sequenced from one sample in a study of blood T cell repertoires in COVID-19. The repertoire was sequenced with immunoSEQ multiplex PCR; TCRdb's copy has only in-frame clones and lacks some. This sample has just over 300,000 clones, with around 87% found just once. Sequenced input: PBMCs or T cells enriched from blood (not recorded which). These receptors were taken from a woman younger than 30 with acute COVID-19.

The chain is built from TRBV12-2 and TRBJ1-2. TRBV12-2 is listed as a pseudogene. This CDR3 is 15 amino acids long. CDR3 sequence (DNA): TGTGCAAGTCGCTTAGACGGGACTCCTAACTATGGCTACACCTTC. Translating gives CASRLDGTPNYGYTF.

The chain links TRBV19 to TRBJ1-2; the D is unclear. Trimming removed 6 bases at V and 0 bases at J, with 8 bases between. The CDR3 loop spans 13 amino acids. Per the germline V gene, CDR1 is LNHDA and CDR2 is SQIVND (reference sequence). The CDR3 region is CASSPEANYGYTF. The CDR3 DNA follows: TGTGCCAGTAGCCCGGAGGCTAACTATGGCTACACCTTC. Based on the CDR3 plus reference TRBV19 and TRBJ1-2, the full variable domain is DGGITQSPKYLFRKEGQNVTLSCEQNLNHDAMYWYRQDPGQGLRLIYYSQIVNDFQKGDIAEGYSVSREKKESFPLTVTSAQKNPTAFYLCASSPEANYGYTFGSGTRLTVV.

This rearrangement joins TRBV19 to TRBJ1-1, with D maybe TRBD1 (6 bases). The CDR3 totals 14 residues. The germline V and J ends were trimmed by 5 bases and 1 base, with 11 bases remaining between them. Germline CDR1 and CDR2: LNHDA and SQIVND (reference sequence). The CDR3 DNA follows: TGTGCCAGTAGTTTGGGACACCGGAACACTGAAGCTTTCTTT. This encodes CASSLGHRNTEAFF.

The chain employs TRBV3-1 (or the pseudogene TRBV3-2) and TRBJ2-7; D unclear. Per germline, CDR1 LGHDT and CDR2 YNNKEL (reference sequence). The CDR3 loop spans 11 amino acids. V was cut by 1 base and J by 6 bases, with 4 bases left in between. The CDR3 DNA reads TGTGCCAGCAGCCAAGGAGGCGAGCAGTACTTC. As protein: CASSQGGEQYF.

The chain couples TRBV12-3 or TRBV12-4 to TRBJ2-5, with TRBD1 as a possible D gene (6 bases). The ends were cut back, 7 bases at V and 4 bases at J, with 13 bases in the middle. The CDR3 sequence is 13 residues long. CDR3 sequence (DNA): TGTGCCAGCACCCCCTTCAGGGGAGAGACCCAGTACTTC. Protein product: CASTPFRGETQYF.

For the CDR3, the DNA is TGCGCCAGCAGTGACCCAACAGGGAAGGACACCGGGGAGCTGTTTTTT. Its protein product is CASSDPTGKDTGELFF. The rearrangement uses TRBV10-1 and TRBJ2-2, with D possibly matching TRBD1 (6 bases). Germline assignment: CDR1 WNHNN and CDR2 SYGVQD (reference sequence). The CDR3 extends over 16 amino acids. Trimming removed 3 bases from V and 3 bases from J, with 14 bases in between.

This rearrangement joins TRBV27 to TRBJ2-3; 14 nucleotides match TRBD2. Per germline, CDR1 MNHEY and CDR2 SMNVEV (reference sequence). This CDR3 comprises 20 residues. With 5 bases clipped from V and 5 bases from J, the junction kept 18 bases outside the gene matches. For the CDR3, the DNA is TGTGCCAGCAGTGCCTACATCAGATTGGGACTAGCGGGAGAAGTAGATACGCAGTATTTT. It encodes CASSAYIRLGLAGEVDTQYF.

The genes are TRBV4-1 and TRBJ1-2; D call uncertain. Germline lookup yields CDR1 MGHRA and CDR2 YSYEKL. CDR3 length: 15 residues. Trimming took 2 bases from V and 7 from J, leaving 17 bases between them. Here the CDR3 DNA reads TGCGCCAGCAGCCAATCAGTTTCGGCGGCAGTTGGCTACACCTTC. Its translation: CASSQSVSAAVGYTF.

The V gene is TRBV28, the J gene TRBJ1-6, with a weak D call TRBD1 (5 bases). This CDR3 has 13 amino acids. Trimming shortened V by 6 bases and J by 8 bases, and 11 bases separated the two germline ends. The germline gives CDR1 MDHEN, CDR2 SYDVKM. The CDR3 here is CASSKTDYSPLHF. DNA of the CDR3: TGTGCCAGCAGCAAGACAGACTATTCACCCCTCCACTTT.

The rearrangement uses TRBV7-9 and TRBJ1-1; 10 bases are a match to TRBD1. The germline V gene has CDR1 SEHNR and CDR2 FQNEAQ (reference sequence). The CDR3 contains 18 residues. Trimming removed 3 bases from V and 3 bases from J; junction bases left unmatched: 13. The CDR3 sequence: CASSLGQGRGRVYTEAFF. For the CDR3, the DNA is TGTGCCAGCAGCTTGGGACAGGGGAGAGGAAGGGTATACACTGAAGCTTTCTTT.

The chain recombines TRBV12-3 or TRBV12-4 with TRBJ1-5; D not resolved. V was cut by 0 bases and J by 11 bases, with 11 bases left in between. This CDR3 region has 13 residues. In nucleotides, the CDR3 is TGTGCCAGCAGTTTAGCGTCTCTCGAGACCCAGCATTTT. Protein product: CASSLASLETQHF.

The chain recombines TRBV7-2 with TRBJ2-1; the D is unclear. The CDR3 is made up of 13 amino acids. The germline CDR1 and CDR2 sequences are SGHTA and FQGNSA. V was pared by 4 bases and J by 9 bases, with 13 bases between. The DNA of the CDR3 is TGTGCCAGCAGCTCTCTACCCCCAGGTGAGCAGTTCTTC. Its protein product is CASSSLPPGEQFF.

CDR3 sequence: CASSPFGRAHTDTQYF. The CDR3 bases are TGTGCCAGCAGCCCATTCGGCAGGGCACACACAGATACGCAGTATTTT. This rearrangement joins TRBV21-1 to TRBJ2-3; TRBD1 is the table's D call, not checked against the DNA. TRBV21-1 is a recognized pseudogene. CDR3 length: 16 residues.

The V call is TRBV29-1, the J call TRBJ2-2, with D maybe TRBD1 (6 bases). This CDR3 spans 16 amino acids. CDR1 is SQVTM, CDR2 ANQGSEA, per germline. V was clipped by 3 bases and J by 0 bases, with 14 bases between them. Here the CDR3 DNA reads TGCAGCGTTGATAAGGGACAAGGATCGAACACCGGGGAGCTGTTTTTT. This translates into CSVDKGQGSNTGELFF.

This clone appeared a single time. The rearrangement uses TRBV28 and TRBJ2-1, with TRBD2 identical over 12 bases. CDR3 length: 15 amino acids. V trimming: 6 bases; J trimming: 9 bases; junction bases outside the gene matches: 9. CDR1 and CDR2 from the germline V gene are MDHEN and SYDVKM. The CDR3 reads CASSALTSGSFEQFF. CDR3 sequence (DNA): TGTGCCAGCAGCGCCCTGACTAGCGGGAGTTTTGAGCAGTTCTTC.

The V and J genes are TRBV14 and TRBJ1-3; 8 bases map to TRBD1. The V segment lost 1 base and the J segment 4 bases; nucleotides outside the gene matches: 0. This CDR3 comprises 14 residues. Germline CDR1 SGHDN, CDR2 FVKESK. The CDR3 bases are TGTGCCAGCAGCCAAGGGACAGGGGGAAACACCATATATTTT. Amino acids: CASSQGTGGNTIYF.

The J gene is TRBJ2-3, the V gene TRBV5-4; 10 bases line up with TRBD2. In germline, CDR1 is SGHNT, CDR2 YYREEE (reference sequence). The CDR3 is 16 amino acids. With V trimmed by 2 bases and J by 2 bases, 5 bases remained unmatched. CDR3 nucleotide sequence: TGTGCCAGCAGCTTAAAACTAGCGGGATTCACAGATACGCAGTATTTT. It translates to CASSLKLAGFTDTQYF.

The V gene is TRBV11-2, the J gene TRBJ1-2; 7 nucleotides match TRBD1. The V gene end was trimmed by 6 bases and the J gene end by 5 bases; junction bases not matched to a gene: 6. The CDR3 is made up of 13 amino acids. Germline lookup yields CDR1 SGHAT and CDR2 FQNNGV. CDR3 sequence reads: CASSPGTDYGYTF. The CDR3, as DNA: TGTGCCAGCAGTCCCGGGACAGATTATGGCTACACCTTC. The full variable domain, rest sourced from reference TRBV11-2 and TRBJ1-2, is EAGVAQSPRYKIIEKRQSVAFWCNPISGHATLYWYQQILGQGPKLLIQFQNNGVVDDSQLPKDRFSAERLKGVDSTLKIQPAKLEDSAVYLCASSPGTDYGYTFGSGTRLTVV.

The CDR3 protein is CASKEANTDTQYF. In DNA, the CDR3 is TGTGCCAGTAAGGAGGCCAACACAGATACGCAGTATTTT. The chain employs TRBV19 and TRBJ2-3; maybe TRBD2 (5 bases). There are 13 residues in the CDR3. CDR1 and CDR2 from the germline V gene are LNHDA and SQIVND (reference sequence). V was trimmed by 7 bases and J by 2 bases, leaving 10 bases between them.

The CDR3 protein is CASSQDRGNTIYF. Written as DNA, the CDR3 is TGTGCCAGCTCCCAGGACAGGGGGAACACCATATATTTT. The chain is built from TRBV18 and TRBJ1-3, with 10 nucleotides matching TRBD1. The CDR3 spans 13 residues. The germline V gene encodes CDR1 KGHSH and CDR2 LQKENI. V shed 6 bases and J 7 bases; nucleotides not matched to a gene: 3.